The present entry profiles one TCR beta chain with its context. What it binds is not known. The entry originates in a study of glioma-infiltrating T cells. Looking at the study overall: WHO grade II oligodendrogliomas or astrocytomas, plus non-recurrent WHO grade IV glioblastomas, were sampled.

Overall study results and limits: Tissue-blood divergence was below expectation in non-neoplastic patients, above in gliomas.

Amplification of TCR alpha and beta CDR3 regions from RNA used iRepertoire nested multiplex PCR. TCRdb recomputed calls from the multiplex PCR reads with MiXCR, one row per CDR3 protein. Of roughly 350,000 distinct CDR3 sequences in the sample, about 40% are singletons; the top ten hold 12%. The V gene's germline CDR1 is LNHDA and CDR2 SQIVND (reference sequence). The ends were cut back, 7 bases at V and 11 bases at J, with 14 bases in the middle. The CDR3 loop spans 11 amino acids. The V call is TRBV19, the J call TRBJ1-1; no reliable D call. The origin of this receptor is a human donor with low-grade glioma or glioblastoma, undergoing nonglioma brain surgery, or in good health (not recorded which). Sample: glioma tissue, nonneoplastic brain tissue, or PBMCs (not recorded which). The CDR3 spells CASNNQEWAFF. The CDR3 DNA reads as TGTGCCAGTAATAATCAGGAATGGGCTTTCTTT.